This T cell receptor beta chain comes out of a study of STAT5B mutations in CD4+ large granular lymphocyte leukemia (dated by TCRdb to 2022 to 2024). A note on the overall study: Among healthy controls, the CDR3 'QG' motif was associated with a particular HLA allele. The study compared the TCRbeta repertoires of patients with CD4+ T-cell large granular lymphocyte leukemia against those of healthy blood donors. The purity of purified fractions was confirmed by flow cytometry on FACSCanto II or FACSVerse to exceed 95% among lymphocytes. The research as a whole found: CD4-sorted patient repertoires appeared more clonal than healthy CD4+ repertoires, and this difference persisted after removing the putative leukemic clones. Each patient's main leukemic clonotypes were private, but roughly 25% of these clonotypes showed up at low frequency in the non-leukemic repertoires of other patients. Enrichment of TRBV06-family usage was observed among the top patient clones (8/27) relative to healthy controls (2/35). The data were not HLA-matched, and the relatively small sample size could explain the higher clonality seen in CD4+ compared with CD8+ T-LGLL.

The healthy control group was made up of approximately 40 blood donors, and the Finnish Red Cross blood service supplied their buffy coats. All TCR-sequenced material derived from peripheral blood: patient blood samples and healthy donor buffy coats. Ficoll-Hypaque gradient centrifugation was used to isolate peripheral blood mononuclear cells. CD4+ cells were magnetically purified from the buffy coats of healthy controls. The Gentra Puregene Cell and Tissue kit was used to extract genomic DNA, and a Qubit 2.0 fluorometer was used to measure the amount of genomic DNA. At the junction V is shortened by 8 bases and J by 1 base; bases outside the gene matches: 10. The CDR3 holds 15 amino acids from the cysteine to the phenylalanine. CDR3 DNA only is kept here, 45 bases in frame from base 1. Via the germline V gene (reference sequence), CDR1 is MNHEY and CDR2 SMNVEV. The immunoSEQ assay at survey resolution was applied to genomic DNA for sequencing of TCRbeta rearrangements. The authors' pipeline ran thus. In the TCR sequencing data, the lowest productive clonotype frequency that could be detected was 2.59 x 10-5. Only productive TCRbeta rearrangements, meaning sequences that were complete and in-frame, were kept for the analyses. Clonality for each sample was calculated as Simpson clonality in the immunoSEQ Analyzer version 3.0. Clones were binned by frequency as very rare, small, medium, large (1-20%) or hyperexpanded (>20%). OLGA 1.2.3 estimated generation probabilities, VDJtools produced V-gene circos plots, VDJdb was queried for specificities, and GLIPH identified CDR3 motifs. TCRdb provides this immuneACCESS table in a form limited to in-frame rearrangements. Some clones are lacking; in checked studies, under half of them reflect an unresolved V gene, and why the rest are absent is not known. V, J and clone size are taken as reported in that table, and D and trimming were inferred from the DNA itself. This sample holds 30,000 to 40,000 clones; 70% to 90% were observed only once. The top ten constitute roughly 3.4% of the sample.

As concerns this clone: The specificity of this receptor is unknown. Base qualities are missing; no much larger clone stands one base away.

The sequenced sample consisted of CD4+ T cells from blood buffy coats. This sequence originates from a human donor in good health. The chain employs TRBV27 and TRBJ2-7, and 8 bases in between align with TRBD1. The bases read TGTGCCAGCTCCATGGGGACAGGAAGATCCTACGAGCAGTACTTC. Translated, this gives CASSMGTGRSYEQYF.